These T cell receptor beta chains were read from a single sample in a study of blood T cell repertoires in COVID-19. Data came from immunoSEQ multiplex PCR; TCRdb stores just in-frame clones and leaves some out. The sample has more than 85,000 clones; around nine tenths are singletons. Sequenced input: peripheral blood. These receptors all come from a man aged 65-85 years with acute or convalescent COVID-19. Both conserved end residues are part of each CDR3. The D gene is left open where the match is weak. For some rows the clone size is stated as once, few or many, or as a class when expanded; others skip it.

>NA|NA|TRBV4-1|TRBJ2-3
CASSQTRPPGTQYF
TGCGCCAGCAGCCAAACCCGCCCCCCCGGTACGCAGTATTTT
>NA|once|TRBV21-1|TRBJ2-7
CASSKVGQGARMYF
NA
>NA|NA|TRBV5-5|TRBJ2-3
CGSSLPGASGDTQYF
TGTGGCAGCAGCTTGCCAGGGGCTAGTGGTGATACGCAGTATTTT
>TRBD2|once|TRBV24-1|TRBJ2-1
CAMRGGSYNEQFF
TGTGCCATGCGGGGGGGGTCCTACAATGAGCAGTTCTTC
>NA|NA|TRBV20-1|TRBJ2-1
CSATTGTEQFF
TGCAGTGCTACCACAGGGACTGAGCAGTTCTTC
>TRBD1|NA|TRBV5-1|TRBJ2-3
CASSPGQASTDTQYF
TGCGCCAGCAGCCCCGGACAGGCCAGCACAGATACGCAGTATTTT
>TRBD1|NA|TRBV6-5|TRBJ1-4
CASSYSRTGGEKLFF
TGTGCCAGCAGTTACTCGAGAACAGGGGGTGAAAAACTGTTTTTT
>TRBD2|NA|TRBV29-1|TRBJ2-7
CSVIAGVDEQYF
TGCAGCGTTATAGCGGGAGTGGACGAGCAGTACTTC
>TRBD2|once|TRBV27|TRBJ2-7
CASSLRLAEYEQYF
TGTGCCAGCAGTCTCCGACTAGCGGAATACGAGCAGTACTTC
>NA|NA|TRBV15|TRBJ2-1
CATSPSDSYNEQFF
TGTGCCACCAGCCCTAGCGACTCCTACAATGAGCAGTTCTTC
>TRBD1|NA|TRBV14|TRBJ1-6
CASSQAGQGNSPLHF
TGTGCCAGCAGCCAAGCTGGACAGGGTAATTCACCCCTCCACTTT
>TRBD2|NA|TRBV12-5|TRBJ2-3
CASGLVLWTSGRQTQYF
TGTGCTAGTGGTTTGGTACTATGGACTAGCGGGAGGCAGACGCAGTATTTT
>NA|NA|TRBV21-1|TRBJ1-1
CASSNPTGSTEAFF
TGTGCCAGCAGCAATCCCACAGGGAGCACTGAAGCTTTCTTT
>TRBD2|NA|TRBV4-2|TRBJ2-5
CASSQDLLAGGLVETQYF
TGTGCCAGCAGCCAAGATTTACTAGCGGGAGGATTAGTCGAGACCCAGTACTTC
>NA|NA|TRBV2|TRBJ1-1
CASSPRLNTEAFF
TGTGCCAGCAGCCCGAGGCTGAACACTGAAGCTTTCTTT
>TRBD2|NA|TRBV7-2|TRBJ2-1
CASKTNSGRARGEQFF
TGTGCCAGCAAAACGAATAGCGGGAGGGCCAGGGGTGAGCAGTTCTTC
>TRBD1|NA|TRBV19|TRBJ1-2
CASSRTGVGYTF
TGTGCCAGTAGCAGGACAGGGGTAGGCTACACCTTC
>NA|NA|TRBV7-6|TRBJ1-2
CASSPEAEDGYTF
TGTGCCAGCAGCCCGGAGGCAGAAGACGGCTACACCTTC
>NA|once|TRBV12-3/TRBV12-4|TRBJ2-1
CASLGNGDEQFF
TGTGCCAGCCTCGGGAATGGAGATGAGCAGTTCTTC
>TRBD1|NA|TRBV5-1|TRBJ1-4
CASSATPGQANEKLFF
TGCGCCAGCAGCGCAACCCCGGGACAGGCTAATGAAAAACTGTTTTTT
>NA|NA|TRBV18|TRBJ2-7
CASSPILEGSYEQYF
TGTGCCAGCTCACCTATTCTCGAGGGTTCCTACGAGCAGTACTTC
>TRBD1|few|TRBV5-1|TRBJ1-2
CASSLDMGDRGPAVF
TGCGCCAGCAGCTTGGATATGGGGGACAGGGGACCCGCGGTATTC
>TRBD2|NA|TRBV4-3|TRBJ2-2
CASSPRLAGGVGGELFF
TGCGCCAGCAGCCCCCGACTAGCGGGAGGAGTCGGCGGGGAGCTGTTTTTT
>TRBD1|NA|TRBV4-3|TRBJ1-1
CASSQRQGTEAFF
TGCGCCAGCAGCCAAAGACAGGGAACTGAAGCTTTCTTT
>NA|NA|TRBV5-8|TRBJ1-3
CASSLSGDGNTIYF
TGTGCCAGCAGCTTGTCAGGGGATGGAAACACCATATATTTT
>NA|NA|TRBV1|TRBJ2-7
CTSSHSGVKKLDF
TGCACCAGCAGCCATAGCGGGGTGAAGAAACTAGACTTC
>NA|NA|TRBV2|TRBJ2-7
CASSYSYEQYF
TGTGCCAGCAGTTACTCCTACGAGCAGTACTTC
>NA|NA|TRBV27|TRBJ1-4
CASSQPGFNEKLFF
TGTGCCAGCAGCCAACCAGGTTTTAATGAAAAACTGTTTTTT
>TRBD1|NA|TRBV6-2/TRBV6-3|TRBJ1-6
CASSRDSYNSPLHF
TGTGCCAGCAGTCGGGACAGTTATAATTCACCCCTCCACTTT
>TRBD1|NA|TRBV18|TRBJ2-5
CASSPFSTGQETQYF
TGTGCCAGCTCACCCTTCTCGACAGGGCAAGAGACCCAGTACTTC
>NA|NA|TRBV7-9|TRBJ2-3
CASISGQGEASLSTDTQYF
TGTGCCAGCATCTCAGGCCAGGGCGAGGCCTCGCTTAGCACAGATACGCAGTATTTT
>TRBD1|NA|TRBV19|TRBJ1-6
CASKGTGRSPLHF
TGTGCCAGTAAAGGGACAGGGAGGTCACCCCTCCACTTT
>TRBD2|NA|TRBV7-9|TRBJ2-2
CARGTSSTGELFF
TGTGCCAGGGGGACTAGCAGCACCGGGGAGCTGTTTTTT
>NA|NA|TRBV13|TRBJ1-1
CASRSGVVAEAFF
TGTGCCAGCAGGTCAGGGGTTGTCGCTGAAGCTTTCTTT
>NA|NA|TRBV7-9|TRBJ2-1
CASSLDTVNNEQFF
TGTGCCAGCAGCTTAGACACCGTAAACAATGAGCAGTTCTTC